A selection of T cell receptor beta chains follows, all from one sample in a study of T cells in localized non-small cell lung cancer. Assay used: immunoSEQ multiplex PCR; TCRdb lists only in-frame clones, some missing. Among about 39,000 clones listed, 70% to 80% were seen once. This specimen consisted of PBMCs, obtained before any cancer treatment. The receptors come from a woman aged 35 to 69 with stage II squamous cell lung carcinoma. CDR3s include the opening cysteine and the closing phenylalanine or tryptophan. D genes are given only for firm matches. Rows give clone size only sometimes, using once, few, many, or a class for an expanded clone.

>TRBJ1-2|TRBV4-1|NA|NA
CASSQDDDTGDYGYTF
TGCGCCAGCAGCCAAGATGATGACACCGGAGACTATGGCTACACCTTC
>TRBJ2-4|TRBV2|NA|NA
CASRSGWNIQYF
TGTGCCAGCAGGTCAGGGTGGAACATTCAGTACTTC
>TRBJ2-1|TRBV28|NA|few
CASSLANEQFF
TGTGCCAGCAGTTTGGCCAATGAGCAGTTCTTC
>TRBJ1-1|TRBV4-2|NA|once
CASSQDYRATEAFF
TGTGCCAGCAGCCAAGACTACAGGGCCACTGAAGCTTTCTTT
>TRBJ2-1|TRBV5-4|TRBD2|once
CASSPGRRLAVDNEQFF
TGTGCCAGCAGCCCCGGACGGAGACTAGCGGTAGACAATGAGCAGTTCTTC
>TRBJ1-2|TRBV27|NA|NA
CASSSLTGSYGYTF
TGTGCCAGCAGCTCCTTGACAGGCAGCTATGGCTACACCTTC
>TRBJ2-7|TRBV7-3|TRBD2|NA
CASSLLAGNSYEQYF
TGTGCCAGCAGCCTTCTAGCGGGCAACTCCTACGAGCAGTACTTC
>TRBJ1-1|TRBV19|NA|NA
CASSPRPQGFTEAFF
TGTGCCAGTAGCCCCAGACCCCAGGGATTCACTGAAGCTTTCTTT
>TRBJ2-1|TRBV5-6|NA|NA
CASSRDYNEQFF
TGTGCCAGCAGCCGGGATTACAATGAGCAGTTCTTC
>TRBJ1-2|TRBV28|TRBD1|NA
CASSLLGTGDYGYTF
TGTGCCAGCAGTTTACTGGGGACAGGGGACTATGGCTACACCTTC
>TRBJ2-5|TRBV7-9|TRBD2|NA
CASSLALAGETQYF
TGTGCCAGCAGCTTAGCCCTAGCGGGGGAGACCCAGTACTTC
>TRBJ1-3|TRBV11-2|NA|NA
CASSFAGGNTIYF
TGTGCCAGCAGCTTTGCTGGTGGAAACACCATATATTTT
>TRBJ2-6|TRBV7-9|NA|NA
CASSYPTGRWTGANVLTF
TGTGCCAGCAGTTACCCGACAGGGAGGTGGACTGGGGCCAACGTCCTGACTTTC